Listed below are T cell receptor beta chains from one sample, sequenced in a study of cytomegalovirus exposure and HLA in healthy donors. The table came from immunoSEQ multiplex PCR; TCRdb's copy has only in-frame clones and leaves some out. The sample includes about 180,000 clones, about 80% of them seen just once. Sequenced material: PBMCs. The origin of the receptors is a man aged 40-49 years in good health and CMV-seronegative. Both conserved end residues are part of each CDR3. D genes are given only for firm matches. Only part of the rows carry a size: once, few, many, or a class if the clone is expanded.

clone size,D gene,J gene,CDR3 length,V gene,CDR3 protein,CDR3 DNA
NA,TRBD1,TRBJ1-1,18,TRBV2,CASSAGLRQGGWNTEAFF,TGTGCCAGCAGCGCGGGCTTGCGACAGGGAGGTTGGAACACTGAAGCTTTCTTT
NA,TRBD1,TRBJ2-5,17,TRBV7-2,CASSLVAQGARGETQYF,TGTGCCAGCAGCTTAGTAGCCCAGGGGGCACGGGGAGAGACCCAGTACTTC
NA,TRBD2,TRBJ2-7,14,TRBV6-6,CASSLGGSLWEQYF,TGTGCCAGCAGTTTGGGCGGGAGCCTCTGGGAGCAGTACTTC
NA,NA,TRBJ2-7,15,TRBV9,CASSVGSRGEDEQYF,TGTGCCAGCAGCGTAGGTAGCAGGGGGGAGGACGAGCAGTACTTC
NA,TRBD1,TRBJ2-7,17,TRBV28,CASTLPGQGVSSYEQYF,TGTGCCAGCACTCTCCCAGGACAGGGAGTCTCCTCCTACGAGCAGTACTTC
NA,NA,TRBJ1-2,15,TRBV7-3,CASSLGPATVYGYTF,TGTGCCAGCAGCTTAGGCCCCGCGACAGTATATGGCTACACCTTC
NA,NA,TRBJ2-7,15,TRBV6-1,CASTRSDRTLGEQYF,TGTGCCAGCACCCGATCGGACCGGACTCTGGGCGAGCAGTACTTC
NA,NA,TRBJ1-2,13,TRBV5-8,CASAVGVSYGYTF,TGTGCCTCCGCAGTAGGAGTATCGTATGGCTACACCTTC
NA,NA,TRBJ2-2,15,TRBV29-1,CSVGGPTADTGELFF,TGCAGCGTTGGGGGCCCAACGGCGGACACCGGGGAGCTGTTTTTT
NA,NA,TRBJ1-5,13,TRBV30,CAWSAGRGWPQHF,TGTGCCTGGAGCGCGGGACGGGGGTGGCCCCAGCATTTT
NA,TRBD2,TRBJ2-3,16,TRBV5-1,CASSLGPSGFTDTQYF,TGCGCCAGCAGCTTGGGCCCTAGCGGCTTCACAGATACGCAGTATTTT
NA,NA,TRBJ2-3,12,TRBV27,CASSPQGDTQYF,TGTGCCAGCAGTCCACAGGGAGATACGCAGTATTTT
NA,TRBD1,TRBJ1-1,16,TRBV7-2,CASSLALVRTGTEAFF,TGTGCCAGCAGCTTAGCGCTGGTTAGGACAGGGACTGAAGCTTTCTTT
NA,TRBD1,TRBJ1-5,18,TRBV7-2,CASGLRQGPDYSNQPQHF,TGTGCCAGCGGACTTCGACAGGGACCCGATTATAGCAATCAGCCCCAGCATTTT
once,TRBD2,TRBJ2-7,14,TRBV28,CASSSPGLAAEQYF,TGTGCCAGCAGCTCTCCGGGACTAGCGGCCGAGCAGTACTTC
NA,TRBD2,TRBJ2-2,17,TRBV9,CASSVGMAGVGAGELFF,TGTGCCAGCAGCGTAGGGATGGCGGGAGTAGGAGCGGGGGAGCTGTTTTTT
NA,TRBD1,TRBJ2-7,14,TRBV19,CASSIVDRANEQYF,TGTGCCAGTAGTATAGTGGACAGGGCGAACGAGCAGTACTTC
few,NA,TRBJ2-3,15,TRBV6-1,CASSERPGGSDTQYF,TGTGCCAGCAGTGAACGCCCAGGGGGGTCAGATACGCAGTATTTT
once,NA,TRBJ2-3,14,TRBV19,CASSRTNQPDTQYF,TGTGCCAGTAGTCGGACTAATCAGCCAGATACGCAGTATTTT
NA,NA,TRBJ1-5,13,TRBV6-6,CASSTGTYQPQHF,TGTGCCAGCAGTACGGGGACTTACCAGCCCCAGCATTTT
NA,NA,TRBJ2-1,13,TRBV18,CASSQQGYNEQFF,TGTGCCAGCTCACAGCAGGGCTACAATGAGCAGTTCTTC
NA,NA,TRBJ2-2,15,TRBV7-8,CASSFRLPSTGELFF,TGTGCCAGCAGCTTCCGGTTACCGAGCACCGGGGAGCTGTTTTTT
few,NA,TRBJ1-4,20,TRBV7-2,CASSLALEDPGRLRNEKLFF,TGTGCCAGCAGCTTAGCCCTCGAGGATCCAGGGAGGTTGCGGAATGAAAAACTGTTTTTT
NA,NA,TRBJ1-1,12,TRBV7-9,CSSSLAAAEAFF,TGTTCCAGCAGCTTAGCGGCCGCTGAAGCTTTCTTT
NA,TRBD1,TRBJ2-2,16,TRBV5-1,CASSPRDRVGAGELFF,TGCGCCAGCAGCCCCCGGGACAGGGTCGGGGCCGGGGAGCTGTTTTTT
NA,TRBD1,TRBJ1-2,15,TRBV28,CASSLGTGVRYGYTF,TGTGCCAGCAGTTTAGGGACAGGGGTCCGCTATGGCTACACCTTC
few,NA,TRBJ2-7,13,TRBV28,CASREGRGYEQYF,TGTGCCAGCAGGGAGGGCAGAGGCTACGAGCAGTACTTC
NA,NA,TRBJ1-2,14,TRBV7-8,CASSSGGANYGYTF,TGTGCCAGCAGCTCCGGGGGAGCTAACTATGGCTACACCTTC
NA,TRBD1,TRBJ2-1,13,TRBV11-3,CASSSGGYNEQFF,TGTGCCAGCAGCTCAGGGGGTTACAATGAGCAGTTCTTC
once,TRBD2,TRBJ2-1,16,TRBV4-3,CASSQILAGGGPEQFF,TGCGCCAGCAGCCAAATCCTAGCGGGAGGGGGGCCTGAGCAGTTCTTC
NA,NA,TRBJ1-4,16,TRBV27,CASSLVPPGLNEKLFF,TGTGCCAGCAGTTTAGTTCCCCCGGGTCTAAATGAAAAACTGTTTTTT
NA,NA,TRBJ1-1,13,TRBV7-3,CASSSQGGTEAFF,TGTGCCAGCAGCTCTCAAGGGGGCACTGAAGCTTTCTTT